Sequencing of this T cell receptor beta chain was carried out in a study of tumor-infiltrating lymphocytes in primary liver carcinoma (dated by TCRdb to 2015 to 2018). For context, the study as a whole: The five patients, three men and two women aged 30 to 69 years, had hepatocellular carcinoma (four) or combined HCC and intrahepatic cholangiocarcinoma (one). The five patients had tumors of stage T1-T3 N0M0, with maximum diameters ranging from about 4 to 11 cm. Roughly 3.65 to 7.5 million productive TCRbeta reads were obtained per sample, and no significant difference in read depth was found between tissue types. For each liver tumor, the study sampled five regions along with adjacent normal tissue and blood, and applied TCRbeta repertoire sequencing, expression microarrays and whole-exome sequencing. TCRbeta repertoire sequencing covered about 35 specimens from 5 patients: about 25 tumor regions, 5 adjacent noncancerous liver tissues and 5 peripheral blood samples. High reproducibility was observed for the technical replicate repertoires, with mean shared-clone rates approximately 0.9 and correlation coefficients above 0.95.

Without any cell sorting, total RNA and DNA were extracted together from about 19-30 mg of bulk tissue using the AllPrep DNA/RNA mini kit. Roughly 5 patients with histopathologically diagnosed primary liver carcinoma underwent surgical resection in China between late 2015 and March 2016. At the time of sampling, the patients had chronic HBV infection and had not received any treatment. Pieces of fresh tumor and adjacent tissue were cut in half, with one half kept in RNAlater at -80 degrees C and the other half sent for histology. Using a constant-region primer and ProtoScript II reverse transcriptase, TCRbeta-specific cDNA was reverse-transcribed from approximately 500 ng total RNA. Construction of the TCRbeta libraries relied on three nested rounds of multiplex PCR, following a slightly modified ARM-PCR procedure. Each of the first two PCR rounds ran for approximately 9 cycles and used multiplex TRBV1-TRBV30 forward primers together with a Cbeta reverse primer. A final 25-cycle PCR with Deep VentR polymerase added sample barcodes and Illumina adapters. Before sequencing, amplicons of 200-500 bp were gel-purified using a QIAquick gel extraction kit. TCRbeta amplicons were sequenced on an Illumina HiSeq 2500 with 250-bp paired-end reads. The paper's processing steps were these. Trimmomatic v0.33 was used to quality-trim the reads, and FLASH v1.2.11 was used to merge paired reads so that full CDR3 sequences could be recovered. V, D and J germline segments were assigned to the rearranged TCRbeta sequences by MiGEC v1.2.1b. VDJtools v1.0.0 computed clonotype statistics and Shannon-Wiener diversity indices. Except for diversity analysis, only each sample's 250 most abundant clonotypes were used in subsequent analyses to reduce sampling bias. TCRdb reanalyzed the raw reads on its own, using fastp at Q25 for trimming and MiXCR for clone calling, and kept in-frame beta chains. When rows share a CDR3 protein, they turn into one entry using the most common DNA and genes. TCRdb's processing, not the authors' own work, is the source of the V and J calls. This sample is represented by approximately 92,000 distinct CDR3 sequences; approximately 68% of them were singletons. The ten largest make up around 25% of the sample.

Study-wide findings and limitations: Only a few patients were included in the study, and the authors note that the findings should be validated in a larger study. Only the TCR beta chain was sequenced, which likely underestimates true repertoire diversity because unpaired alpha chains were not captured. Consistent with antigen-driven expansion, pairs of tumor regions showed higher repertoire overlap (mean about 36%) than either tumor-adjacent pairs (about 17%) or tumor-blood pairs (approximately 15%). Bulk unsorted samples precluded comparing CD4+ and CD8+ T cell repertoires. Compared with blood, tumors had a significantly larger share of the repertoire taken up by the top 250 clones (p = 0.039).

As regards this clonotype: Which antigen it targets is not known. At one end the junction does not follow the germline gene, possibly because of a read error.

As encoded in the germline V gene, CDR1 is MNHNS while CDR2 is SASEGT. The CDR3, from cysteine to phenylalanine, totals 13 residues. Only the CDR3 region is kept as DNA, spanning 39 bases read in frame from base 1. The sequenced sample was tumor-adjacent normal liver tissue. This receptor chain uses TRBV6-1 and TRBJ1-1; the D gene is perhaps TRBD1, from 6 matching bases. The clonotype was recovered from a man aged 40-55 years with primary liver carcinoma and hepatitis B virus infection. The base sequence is TGTGCCAGCAGTGTCCGGGACAACACTGAAGCTTCCTTT. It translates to CASSVRDNTEASF.